This is a list of T cell receptor beta chains from one sample in a study of blood T cell repertoires in COVID-19. Assay: immunoSEQ multiplex PCR; the TCRdb copy retains only in-frame clones and omits some. This sample carries 180,000 or so clones, 86% of them seen once, and the ten largest clones take roughly 3%. The sequencing input was peripheral blood. The source of these receptors is a man between 65 and 85 years old with acute or convalescent COVID-19. The CDR3 runs from the conserved cysteine through the conserved F or W. Each record gives: J gene, V gene, D gene, clone size, CDR3 DNA, CDR3 protein. A D gene is named only where the DNA matches it firmly. Expanded clones are given a class, and other clones once, few, many or no size at all.

J gene: TRBJ1-1
V gene: TRBV28
D gene: NA
clone size: NA
CDR3 DNA: TGTGCCAGCAGTTTAGCAGGGTACCTAGGCACTGAAGCTTTCTTT
CDR3 protein: CASSLAGYLGTEAFF

J gene: TRBJ1-2
V gene: TRBV6-5
D gene: NA
clone size: NA
CDR3 DNA: TGTGCCAGCAGTTCGTACTTTTATGGCTACACCTTC
CDR3 protein: CASSSYFYGYTF

J gene: TRBJ1-2
V gene: TRBV3-1/TRBV3-2
D gene: NA
clone size: NA
CDR3 DNA: TGTGCCAGCAGCCAGGGAGGCTATGGCTACACCTTC
CDR3 protein: CASSQGGYGYTF

J gene: TRBJ2-7
V gene: TRBV28
D gene: TRBD2
clone size: NA
CDR3 DNA: TGTGCCAGCAGCCCCCCCGGACTAGCGGGGTCTTACGAGCAGTACTTC
CDR3 protein: CASSPPGLAGSYEQYF

J gene: TRBJ1-1
V gene: TRBV15
D gene: NA
clone size: NA
CDR3 DNA: TGTGCCACCAGCAGAGATTCCCAGGGTGTCACTGAAGCTTTCTTT
CDR3 protein: CATSRDSQGVTEAFF

J gene: TRBJ2-5
V gene: TRBV24-1
D gene: TRBD1
clone size: NA
CDR3 DNA: TGTGCCACCAGTGTCGGGACAGGGAGGGGAGAGACCCAGTACTTC
CDR3 protein: CATSVGTGRGETQYF

J gene: TRBJ2-7
V gene: TRBV29-1
D gene: TRBD1
clone size: NA
CDR3 DNA: TGCAGCGTCCACGGGACAGGCCAAAACGAGCAGTACTTC
CDR3 protein: CSVHGTGQNEQYF

J gene: TRBJ2-7
V gene: TRBV4-3
D gene: TRBD2
clone size: NA
CDR3 DNA: TGCGCCAGCAGCCAAGATCTCGGCCGGGGGGGCTACGAGCAGTACTTC
CDR3 protein: CASSQDLGRGGYEQYF

J gene: TRBJ2-1
V gene: TRBV29-1
D gene: NA
clone size: few
CDR3 DNA: TGCAGCTCTGGACACCCCAATGAGCAGTTCTTC
CDR3 protein: CSSGHPNEQFF

J gene: TRBJ2-1
V gene: TRBV3-1/TRBV3-2
D gene: TRBD2
clone size: NA
CDR3 DNA: TGTGCCAGCAGCCAAGATCCGGGACTAGCGGGCGATACCGAGTCCTACAATGAGCAGTTCTTC
CDR3 protein: CASSQDPGLAGDTESYNEQFF

J gene: TRBJ2-2
V gene: TRBV24-1
D gene: TRBD1
clone size: once
CDR3 DNA: TGTGCCACCAGTGAGACAGGGGACACCGGGGAGCTGTTTTTT
CDR3 protein: CATSETGDTGELFF

J gene: TRBJ2-1
V gene: TRBV27
D gene: TRBD2
clone size: once
CDR3 DNA: TGTGCCAGCAGTTCGTTAGCGGGGGACAATGAGCAGTTCTTC
CDR3 protein: CASSSLAGDNEQFF

J gene: TRBJ2-1
V gene: TRBV3-1/TRBV3-2
D gene: TRBD2
clone size: NA
CDR3 DNA: TGTGCCAGCAGCCAAGTGACTAGCGGGACGAAAAATGAGCAGTTCTTC
CDR3 protein: CASSQVTSGTKNEQFF

J gene: TRBJ2-5
V gene: TRBV3-1/TRBV3-2
D gene: TRBD1
clone size: NA
CDR3 DNA: TGTGCCAGCAGCCAGGGACAGGGGACTTTAGGAGAGACCCAGTACTTC
CDR3 protein: CASSQGQGTLGETQYF

J gene: TRBJ1-2
V gene: TRBV27
D gene: NA
clone size: NA
CDR3 DNA: TGTGCCAGCAGCCCTACGTGGGACACTCCTAACTATGGCTACACCTTC
CDR3 protein: CASSPTWDTPNYGYTF

J gene: TRBJ2-1
V gene: TRBV6-4
D gene: TRBD2
clone size: NA
CDR3 DNA: TGTGCCAGCAGTGAACTAGCGGGGTACAATGAGCAGTTCTTC
CDR3 protein: CASSELAGYNEQFF

J gene: TRBJ2-5
V gene: TRBV5-5
D gene: TRBD2
clone size: NA
CDR3 DNA: TGTGCCAGCACCCACCCCGGGGGGGAGACCCAGTACTTC
CDR3 protein: CASTHPGGETQYF

J gene: TRBJ2-2
V gene: TRBV25-1
D gene: NA
clone size: NA
CDR3 DNA: TGTGCCAGAGAGGGACACCTGAACACCGGGGAGCTGTTTTTT
CDR3 protein: CAREGHLNTGELFF

J gene: TRBJ2-3
V gene: TRBV4-1
D gene: TRBD2
clone size: NA
CDR3 DNA: TGCGCCAGCAGCCTTAAGACTAGCGGGTACACAGATACGCAGTATTTT
CDR3 protein: CASSLKTSGYTDTQYF

J gene: TRBJ2-7
V gene: TRBV30
D gene: NA
clone size: NA
CDR3 DNA: TGTGCCTGGAGTAAGGACTTGCCCTACGAGCAGTACTTC
CDR3 protein: CAWSKDLPYEQYF

J gene: TRBJ2-1
V gene: TRBV7-3
D gene: TRBD2
clone size: NA
CDR3 DNA: TGTGCCAGCAGCGCGCGTGCGTGGACTAGGGTCAATGAGCAGTTCTTC
CDR3 protein: CASSARAWTRVNEQFF

J gene: TRBJ1-5
V gene: TRBV2
D gene: NA
clone size: NA
CDR3 DNA: TGTGCCAGCAGTGAAGCGCTTCAAGGGGCCCAGCATTTT
CDR3 protein: CASSEALQGAQHF

J gene: TRBJ2-5
V gene: TRBV5-1
D gene: NA
clone size: NA
CDR3 DNA: TGCGCCAGCCGGGCGGGGCCCCAAGAGACCCAGTACTTC
CDR3 protein: CASRAGPQETQYF

J gene: TRBJ2-7
V gene: TRBV11-2
D gene: NA
clone size: NA
CDR3 DNA: TGTGCCAGCAGCTCCATCAGGGGCTCCTACGAGCAGTACTTC
CDR3 protein: CASSSIRGSYEQYF

J gene: TRBJ1-5
V gene: TRBV18
D gene: NA
clone size: NA
CDR3 DNA: TGTGCCAGCTCACCAAATCCCCCCCAGAGCAATCAGCCCCAGCATTTT
CDR3 protein: CASSPNPPQSNQPQHF

J gene: TRBJ2-7
V gene: TRBV4-1
D gene: TRBD1
clone size: NA
CDR3 DNA: TGCGCCAGCAGCCGATCGGGACAGTCCTACGAGCAGTACTTC
CDR3 protein: CASSRSGQSYEQYF

J gene: TRBJ1-4
V gene: TRBV27
D gene: NA
clone size: NA
CDR3 DNA: TGTGCCAGCAGACCACAGTTTAGGGAAAAACTGTTTTTT
CDR3 protein: CASRPQFREKLFF

J gene: TRBJ2-1
V gene: TRBV19
D gene: TRBD2
clone size: NA
CDR3 DNA: TGTGCCAGTAGTAACGGGGGGGCCCACAATGAGCAGTTCTTC
CDR3 protein: CASSNGGAHNEQFF

J gene: TRBJ2-6
V gene: TRBV21-1
D gene: NA
clone size: NA
CDR3 DNA: TGTGCCAGCAGCAAAGCCCTCCGGGCGGGGAAGTCTTCTGGGGCCAACGTCCTGACTTTC
CDR3 protein: CASSKALRAGKSSGANVLTF

J gene: TRBJ2-2
V gene: TRBV7-2
D gene: TRBD1
clone size: few
CDR3 DNA: TGTGCCAGCAGCTTATTGGGACAGGGGGATACCGGGGAGCTGTTTTTT
CDR3 protein: CASSLLGQGDTGELFF

J gene: TRBJ1-4
V gene: TRBV19
D gene: TRBD1
clone size: NA
CDR3 DNA: TGTGCCACATCACAGGGGCGAAATGAAAAACTGTTTTTT
CDR3 protein: CATSQGRNEKLFF

J gene: TRBJ1-1
V gene: TRBV6-7
D gene: NA
clone size: NA
CDR3 DNA: TGTGCCAGCAGTTACTCGCAGGGTTTACTCATTGCTGAAGCTTTCTTT
CDR3 protein: CASSYSQGLLIAEAFF

J gene: TRBJ2-3
V gene: TRBV5-6
D gene: NA
clone size: once
CDR3 DNA: TGTGCCAGCAGCCCCGGGGGGCCAAGCACAGATACGCAGTATTTT
CDR3 protein: CASSPGGPSTDTQYF

J gene: TRBJ2-3
V gene: TRBV2
D gene: TRBD1
clone size: NA
CDR3 DNA: TGTGCCAGCAGTTCCCAGGGGGCGAGGGGCACAGATACGCAGTATTTT
CDR3 protein: CASSSQGARGTDTQYF

J gene: TRBJ1-2
V gene: TRBV30
D gene: NA
clone size: NA
CDR3 DNA: TGTGCCTGGAGTCAATCAGGGGAATATGGCTACACCTTC
CDR3 protein: CAWSQSGEYGYTF

J gene: TRBJ1-1
V gene: TRBV9
D gene: NA
clone size: NA
CDR3 DNA: TGTGCCAGCAGCGCCCCGACCTCGGCGGGACCTGCTTTCTTT
CDR3 protein: CASSAPTSAGPAFF

J gene: TRBJ2-1
V gene: TRBV7-3
D gene: TRBD2
clone size: NA
CDR3 DNA: TGTGCCAGCAGCAGCAGACTAGCGGGAGGAATCGGCAATGAGCAGTTCTTC
CDR3 protein: CASSSRLAGGIGNEQFF

J gene: TRBJ2-5
V gene: TRBV4-3
D gene: NA
clone size: NA
CDR3 DNA: TGCGCCAGCAGCCAAAGAGGAGGGCACGAGACCCAGTACTTC
CDR3 protein: CASSQRGGHETQYF

J gene: TRBJ1-2
V gene: TRBV7-9
D gene: TRBD1
clone size: NA
CDR3 DNA: TGTGCCAGCAGCCTAGGGACAGCCAAGTCCTATGGCTACACCTTC
CDR3 protein: CASSLGTAKSYGYTF

J gene: TRBJ1-1
V gene: TRBV5-1
D gene: NA
clone size: NA
CDR3 DNA: TGCGCCAGCAGGAGCCCCACTGAAGCTTTCTTT
CDR3 protein: CASRSPTEAFF

J gene: TRBJ2-1
V gene: TRBV3-1/TRBV3-2
D gene: TRBD1
clone size: NA
CDR3 DNA: TGTGCCAGCAGCCCCGGGACAGCTTACAATGAGCAGTTCTTC
CDR3 protein: CASSPGTAYNEQFF